These 8 T cell receptor beta chains were all obtained from the same sample, sequenced in a study of T cell repertoires in cytomegalovirus infection. Each CDR3 protein gets one entry after TCRdb re-called the reads with MiXCR. Here the sample spans around 630,000 distinct CDR3 sequences, roughly 24% being singletons. The sequenced sample was CD8+ T cells from PBMCs. The receptors were gathered from a human donor in good health (CMV status not recorded). Some clones in this sample may be carry-over from other donors' samples.

The chain carries TRBV15 and TRBJ2-2; unclear D gene. Germline V gives CDR1 LNHNV, CDR2 YYDKDF (reference sequence). The CDR3 loop spans 15 amino acids. The V end lost 3 bases, the J end lost 4 bases, and 12 bases lay between the germline ends. The DNA for the CDR3 is TGTGCCACCAGCAGCACCCACGTGGGCACCGGGGAGCTGTTTTTT. This sequence encodes CATSSTHVGTGELFF.

The chain joins TRBV29-1 to TRBJ2-2, with D possibly TRBD1 on 5 matching bases. V was pared by 0 bases and J by 7 bases, with 12 bases between. The germline V gene encodes CDR1 SQVTM and CDR2 ANQGSEA. This CDR3 region has 14 residues. The CDR3 loop is CSVEDTRQRGELFF. CDR3 DNA: TGCAGCGTTGAAGATACCAGACAGCGCGGGGAGCTGTTTTTT.

This clonotype came up a few times. The chain couples TRBV20-1 to TRBJ1-5; D is uncertain. V lost 0 bases and J 6 bases, leaving 9 bases between the germline ends. Germline-derived CDR1 and CDR2 are DFQATT and SNEGSKA (reference sequence). CDR3 length equals 13 residues. CDR3 sequence reads: CSARDRRAQPQHF. CDR3 nucleotide sequence: TGCAGTGCTAGAGATCGAAGGGCTCAGCCCCAGCATTTT.

This clonotype occurred many times. The J gene is TRBJ2-3, the V gene TRBV7-2; 10 nucleotides line up with TRBD2. The germline CDR1 and CDR2 sequences are SGHTA and FQGNSA. The CDR3 consists of 15 residues. The junction had 5 bases not matched to a gene; V was cut back by 4 bases and J by 4 bases. Here the CDR3 reads CASSWSGGAPDTQYF. For the CDR3, the DNA is TGTGCCAGCAGCTGGAGCGGGGGGGCCCCAGATACGCAGTATTTT.

In its sample, this clonotype was seen a few times. The chain carries TRBV20-1 and TRBJ1-1, with a tentative D call TRBD1 (5 bases). Germline CDR1 reads DFQATT; CDR2 reads SNEGSKA (reference sequence). The V end was cut by 3 bases, the J end by 5 bases, with 13 bases between. CDR3 size: 13 residues. The CDR3 DNA reads as TGCAGTGCTAGCCGGGGGTCTACTACTGAAGCTTTCTTT. This codes for CSASRGSTTEAFF.

This rearrangement joins TRBV7-9 to TRBJ2-3; no clear D gene. Germline CDR1 SEHNR, CDR2 FQNEAQ (reference sequence). The CDR3 runs to 16 residues. V lost 1 base and J 0 bases, leaving 11 bases between the germline ends. The CDR3 here is CASSLGVAESTDTQYF. The CDR3 DNA sequence: TGTGCCAGCAGCTTAGGTGTCGCGGAAAGCACAGATACGCAGTATTTT.

The V gene is TRBV6-5, the J gene TRBJ1-1; D not certain. This CDR3 contains 17 residues. Between the trimmed V and J ends, which lost 2 bases and 0 bases, there was a span of 16 bases. Germline V gene sequence: CDR1 MNHEY, CDR2 SVGAGI. CDR3 sequence reads: CASSYNNLHVMNTEAFF. The CDR3 DNA sequence: TGTGCCAGCAGTTACAACAATTTACACGTCATGAACACTGAAGCTTTCTTT.

This clonotype turned up a few times. The chain recombines TRBV20-1 with TRBJ1-1; D unresolved. This CDR3 has 14 amino acids. Germline CDR1 reads DFQATT; CDR2 reads SNEGSKA (reference sequence). The V and J ends lost 0 bases and 2 bases respectively, with 10 bases between them. The DNA for the CDR3 is TGCAGTGCTAGAGAGTCCGGCCTTAACACTGAAGCTTTCTTT. Its translation: CSARESGLNTEAFF.